This T cell receptor beta chain derives from a study of blood T cell repertoires in COVID-19 (dated by TCRdb to 2018 to 2020). Background on the whole study: Samples covering the acute and convalescent phases of COVID-19 were provided by collaborators in the United States, Italy and Spain. The repertoires were released in a freely available public database meant as a resource for research on the immune response to SARS-CoV-2. The material from the prospective study consisted of cDNA or gDNA derived from T cells, B-cell-depleted T cells, or PBMCs. Samples were obtained from the ongoing ImmuneRACE study (first 160 participants) and from about 1,300 subjects provided by 6 global collaborators. Deeply sampled blood TCRbeta repertoires from subjects exposed to, actively infected with, or recovered from COVID-19 were included in the dataset. Nearly every sample came with metadata listing a de-identified subject ID, COVID-19 status, age in years and sex. HLA class I and class II types, where available, came from metadata supplied by the sample provider rather than from assay-based typing.

Study-wide findings and limitations: The quantity of clinical and demographic metadata differed by source and by participant and was supplied without curation.

Participants in the prospective study were aged roughly 18 to 89 years, lived in 20 to 25 United States geographic areas, and enrolled through a virtual design. In the prospective study, cohorts were assigned on the basis of participant-reported clinical history obtained from a screening survey and a study questionnaire. Recovered participants in ImmuneRACE Cohort 3 were defined by two consecutive negative NP/OP PCR tests, clearance by a healthcare professional, or resolution of symptoms. In the prospective study, mobile phlebotomists collected whole blood, serum and a nasopharyngeal or oropharyngeal swab from each participant. Over an approximately 2-month period, participants in the prospective study had the option of providing additional blood draws and questionnaires. Before DNA extraction, blood samples from the prospective study were shipped at room temperature or frozen. TCRbeta CDR3 regions were amplified from genomic DNA by means of the immunoSEQ Assay, a bias-controlled multiplex PCR. The original pipeline was this. Within the assay, amplification of reference gene primers was used to estimate how many nucleated cells each sample contained. To quantify the absolute abundance of each unique TCRbeta CDR3 rearrangement, sequence reads were collapsed and filtered. For each sample, productive Simpson clonality was calculated by taking the square root of Simpson's diversity index across productive rearrangements. This immuneACCESS table, as held by TCRdb, lists in-frame sequences with V and J called but not all clones. Of the missing ones, under half trace to an unresolved V gene in checked studies; the others have no known cause. The DNA gave D and trimming, while V, J and clone size come from that table. In all, the sample holds under 450,000 clones, and roughly 87% of those were seen once. The ten largest clones capture around 3% of the sample.

Regarding this clone: No antigen is known for it. Base quality data are lacking; no much larger clone is found one base away.

V is shortened by 2 bases, J by 4 bases, and the region joining them spans 6 bases. The germline V gene gives CDR1 as SNHLY and CDR2 as FYNNEI. The CDR3 has 13 amino acids, counting the end cysteine and phenylalanine. Here the CDR3 DNA is all that survives: 39 bases in frame from base 1. Sample: PBMCs or T cells enriched from blood (not recorded which). The origin of this receptor is a woman in her thirties who had recovered from COVID-19. Recombination connected TRBV2 to TRBJ2-1, with an unclear D gene assignment. The nucleotide sequence is given as TGTGCCAGCAGTGAACCTAGGTACAATGAGCAGTTCTTC. Its amino acids are CASSEPRYNEQFF.